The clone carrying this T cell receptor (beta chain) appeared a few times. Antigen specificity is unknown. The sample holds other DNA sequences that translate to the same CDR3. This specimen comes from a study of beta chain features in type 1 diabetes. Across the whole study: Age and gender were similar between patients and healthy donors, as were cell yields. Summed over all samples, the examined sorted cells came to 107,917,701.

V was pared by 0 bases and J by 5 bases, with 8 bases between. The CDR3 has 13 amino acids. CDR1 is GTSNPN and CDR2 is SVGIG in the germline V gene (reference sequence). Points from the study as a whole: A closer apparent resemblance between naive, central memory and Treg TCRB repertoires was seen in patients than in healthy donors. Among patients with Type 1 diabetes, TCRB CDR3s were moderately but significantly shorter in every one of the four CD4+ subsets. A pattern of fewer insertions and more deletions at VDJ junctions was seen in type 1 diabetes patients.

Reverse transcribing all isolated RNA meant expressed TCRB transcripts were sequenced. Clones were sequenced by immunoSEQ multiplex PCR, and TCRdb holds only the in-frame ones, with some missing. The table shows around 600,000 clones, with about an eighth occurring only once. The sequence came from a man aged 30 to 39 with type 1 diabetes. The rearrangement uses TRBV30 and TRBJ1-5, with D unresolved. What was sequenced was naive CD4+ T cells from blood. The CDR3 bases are TGTGCCTGGAGTGTAGGGAGGGATCAGCCCCAGCATTTT. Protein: CAWSVGRDQPQHF.